The T cell receptor beta chain described here comes from a study of cytomegalovirus exposure and HLA in healthy donors. Across the study: Unique TCR beta sequences numbering 120 million or so came from about 179 million T cells in an earlier analysis.

Germline V lookup: CDR1 LNHNV, CDR2 YYDKDF (reference sequence). Trimming shortened V by 1 base and J by 7 bases, and 14 bases separated the two germline ends. The CDR3 covers 15 residues. Study observations and caveats: Available immune exposure information covered CMV serostatus only. The classifier, whose performance was assessed in both the original and validation cohorts, reportedly diagnosed cytomegalovirus status with high specificity and sensitivity. Previous analysis showed most TCR beta V segments were productive about 90% or about 30% of the time.

This clone appeared a single time. Its antigen is unidentified. The primer mix had 60 Vbeta and 13 Jbeta primers. Some clones are missing from TCRdb's copy, which holds only in-frame ones; the method was immunoSEQ multiplex PCR. The repertoire holds some 110,000 clones, with 75% as singletons. The clonotype originates from a man in his forties or fifties in good health and CMV-seronegative. The genes are TRBV15 and TRBJ2-1; perhaps TRBD1 as D (5 bases). The specimen sequenced was PBMCs. CDR3 nucleotide sequence: TGTGCCACCAGCAGAGGGGGCGCAGATTTTAATGAGCAGTTCTTC. Its protein product is CATSRGGADFNEQFF.